Given below is one T cell receptor (beta chain) in context. The antigen is undetermined. V was clipped by 3 bases and J by 6 bases, with 8 bases between them. Germline CDR1 is GTSNPN and CDR2 is SVGIG (reference sequence). This CDR3 comprises 11 residues. The data belong to a study of cytomegalovirus exposure and HLA in healthy donors. PCR amplification relied on 60 Vbeta primers (plus 13 Jbeta primers). Sequencing used immunoSEQ multiplex PCR; TCRdb keeps in-frame clones, though not all of them. The repertoire includes some 100,000 clones, roughly 84% of them detected once, and 0.9% to 1.5% sits in the top ten. General observations from the study: Later analysis suggested most CMV-associated TCR beta chains were HLA-restricted. In a later analysis, an Asian-associated ancestry cluster reportedly showed fewer N-insertions than the approximately 640-donor mean.

The specimen sequenced was PBMCs. This TCR was recovered from a woman between 18 and 29 years old in good health and CMV-seronegative. V gene TRBV30 combines with J gene TRBJ1-2; D is perhaps TRBD1 (5 bases). DNA for the CDR3: TGTGCCTGGAGGGGGGGTCATGGCTACACCTTC. Amino acid sequence: CAWRGGHGYTF.